This TCR beta chain was observed in a study of blood T cell repertoires in COVID-19. As for the study in general: Samples came from the United States, Italy and Spain, spanning acute and convalescent COVID-19.

Original processing methods: Cell counts per sample came from amplifying reference gene primers. Here immunoSEQ multiplex PCR was the method, and the copy in TCRdb shows in-frame clones only, minus some. For V, J and clone size, that table is used; D and trimming come from the DNA. The sample holds 300,000 to 350,000 clones; roughly 90% are singletons and the top ten take around 3.9%. CDR3 size: 14 residues. V shed 4 bases and J shed 4 bases, with 14 bases lying between them. In germline, CDR1 is SGDLS, CDR2 YYNGEE. V and J are TRBV9 and TRBJ1-2; unclear D gene. Sequencing was carried out using peripheral blood. The sequence was collected from a woman aged 55-75 years with COVID-19, enrolled during active disease. The CDR3 region is CASSPAGVIYGYTF. The CDR3 DNA sequence: TGTGCCAGCAGCCCGGCCGGGGTTATCTATGGCTACACCTTC. Full variable domain (remainder filled in from reference TRBV9 and TRBJ1-2): DSGVTQTPKHLITATGQRVTLRCSPRSGDLSVYWYQQSLDQGLQFLIQYYNGEERAKGNILERFSAQQFPDLHSELNLSSLELGDSALYFCASSPAGVIYGYTFGSGTRLTVV.